This T cell receptor (beta chain) emerged from a study of control samples from healthy donors and cancer patients. TCRdb keeps only in-frame clones here, not all; method: immunoSEQ multiplex PCR. This sample carries over 85,000 clones, 85% to 95% of them seen once, and the ten largest clones take nearly 1.5%. V lost 1 base, J lost 10 bases, and 5 bases lay in between. CDR1 is MGHRA and CDR2 is YSYEKL in the germline V gene. This CDR3 contains 12 residues. This sequence joins TRBV4-1 and TRBJ1-6; D unclear. The sequence was obtained from a woman aged 25 to 39 in good health. Input material: blood. The CDR3, as DNA: TGCGCCAGCAGCCAAGCGCGGTCACCCCTCCACTTT. Its protein is CASSQARSPLHF.